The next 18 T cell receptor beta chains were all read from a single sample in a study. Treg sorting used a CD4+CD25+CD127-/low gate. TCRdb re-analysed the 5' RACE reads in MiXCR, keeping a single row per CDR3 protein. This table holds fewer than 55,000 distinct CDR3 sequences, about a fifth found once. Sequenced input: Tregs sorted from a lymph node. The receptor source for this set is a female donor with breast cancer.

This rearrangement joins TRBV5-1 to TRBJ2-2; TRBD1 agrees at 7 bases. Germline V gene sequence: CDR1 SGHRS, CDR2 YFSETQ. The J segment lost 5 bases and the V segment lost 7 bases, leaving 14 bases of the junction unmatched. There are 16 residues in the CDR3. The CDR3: CASGAWGQGETGELFF. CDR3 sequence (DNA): TGCGCCAGCGGCGCCTGGGGCCAGGGGGAGACCGGGGAGCTGTTTTTT.

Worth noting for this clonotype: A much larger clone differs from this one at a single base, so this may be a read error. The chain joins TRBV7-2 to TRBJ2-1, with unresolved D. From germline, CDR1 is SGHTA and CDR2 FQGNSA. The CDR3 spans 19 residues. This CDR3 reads CASLRSSGPTTGSYNGQFF. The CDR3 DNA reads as TGTGCCAGCTTGAGATCTTCCGGGCCAACAACGGGCTCCTACAATGGGCAGTTCTTC. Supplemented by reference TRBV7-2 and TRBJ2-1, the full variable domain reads GAGVSQSPSNKVTEKGKDVELRCDPISGHTALYWYRQSLGQGLEFLIYFQGNSAPDKSGLPSDRFSAERTGGSVSTLTIQRTQQEDSAVYLCASLRSSGPTTGSYNGQFFGPGTRLTVL.

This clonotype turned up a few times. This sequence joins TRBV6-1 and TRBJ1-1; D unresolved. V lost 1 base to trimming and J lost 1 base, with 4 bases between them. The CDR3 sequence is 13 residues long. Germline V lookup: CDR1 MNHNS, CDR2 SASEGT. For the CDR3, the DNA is TGTGCCAGCAGTGAAGGATGGAACACTGAAGCTTTCTTT. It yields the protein CASSEGWNTEAFF.

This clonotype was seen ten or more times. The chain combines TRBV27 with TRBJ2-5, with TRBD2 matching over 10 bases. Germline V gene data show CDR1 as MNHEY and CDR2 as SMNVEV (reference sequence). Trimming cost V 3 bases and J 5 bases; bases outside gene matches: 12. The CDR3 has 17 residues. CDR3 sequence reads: CASSLSPLSGRGETQYF. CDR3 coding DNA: TGTGCCAGCAGTTTGAGTCCCTTGAGCGGGAGGGGGGAGACCCAGTACTTC.

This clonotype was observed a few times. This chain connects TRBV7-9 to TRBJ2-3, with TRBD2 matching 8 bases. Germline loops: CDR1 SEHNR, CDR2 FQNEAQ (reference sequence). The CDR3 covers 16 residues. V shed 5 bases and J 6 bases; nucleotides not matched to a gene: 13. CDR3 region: CASSNLLADTRDTQYF. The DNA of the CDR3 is TGTGCCAGCAGCAACTTACTAGCGGATACCAGGGATACGCAGTATTTT.

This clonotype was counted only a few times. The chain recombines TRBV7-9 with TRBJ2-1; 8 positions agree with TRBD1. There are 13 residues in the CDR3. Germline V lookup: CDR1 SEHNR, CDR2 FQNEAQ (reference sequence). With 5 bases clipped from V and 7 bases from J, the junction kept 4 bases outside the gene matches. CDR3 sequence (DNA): TGTGCCAGCAGCCGGACAGGGAAGAATGAGCAGTTCTTC. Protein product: CASSRTGKNEQFF.

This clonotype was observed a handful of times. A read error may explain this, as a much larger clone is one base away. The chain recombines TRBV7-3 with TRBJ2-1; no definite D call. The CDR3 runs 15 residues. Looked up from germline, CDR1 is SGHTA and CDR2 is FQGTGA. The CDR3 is CAGSLVLGFLDEQFF. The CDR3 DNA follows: TGTGCCGGCAGCTTAGTCTTGGGGTTTTTGGATGAGCAGTTCTTC.

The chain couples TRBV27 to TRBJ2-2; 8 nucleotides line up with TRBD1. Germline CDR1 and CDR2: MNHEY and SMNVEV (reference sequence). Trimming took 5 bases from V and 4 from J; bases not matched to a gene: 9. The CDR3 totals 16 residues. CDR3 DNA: TGTGCCAGCAGTAAACAGGGGGTCGGGGGCACCGGGGAGCTGTTTTTT. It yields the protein CASSKQGVGGTGELFF.

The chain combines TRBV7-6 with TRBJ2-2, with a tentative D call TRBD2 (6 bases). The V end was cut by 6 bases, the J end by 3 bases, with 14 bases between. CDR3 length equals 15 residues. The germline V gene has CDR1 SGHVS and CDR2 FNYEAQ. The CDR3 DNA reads TGTGCCAGCAGTTCGGAGGGCCGGGACACCGGGGAGCTGTTTTTT. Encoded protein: CASSSEGRDTGELFF.

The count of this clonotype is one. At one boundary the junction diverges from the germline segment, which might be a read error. The CDR3 is CSARGGSRQHF. The CDR3 DNA is TGCAGTGCTAGAGGAGGGTCCCGTCAGCACTTC. V and J are TRBV20-1 and TRBJ2-5, with D perhaps matching TRBD2 (5 bases). The CDR3 sequence is 11 residues long. Germline V gives CDR1 DFQATT, CDR2 SNEGSKA (reference sequence).

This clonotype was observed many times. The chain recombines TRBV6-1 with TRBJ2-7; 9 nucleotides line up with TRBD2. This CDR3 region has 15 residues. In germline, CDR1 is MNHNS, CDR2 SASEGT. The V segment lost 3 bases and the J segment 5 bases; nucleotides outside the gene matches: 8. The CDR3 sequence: CASSDWAGGPHEQYF. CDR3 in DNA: TGTGCCAGCAGTGATTGGGCGGGAGGGCCCCACGAGCAGTACTTC.

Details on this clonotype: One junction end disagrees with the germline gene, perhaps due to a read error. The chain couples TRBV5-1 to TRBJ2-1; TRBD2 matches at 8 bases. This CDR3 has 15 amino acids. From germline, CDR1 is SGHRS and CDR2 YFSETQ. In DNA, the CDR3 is TGCGCCAGCAGCTCCGGGAGGGGCTCCTGCAATGAGCAGTTCTTC. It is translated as CASSSGRGSCNEQFF.

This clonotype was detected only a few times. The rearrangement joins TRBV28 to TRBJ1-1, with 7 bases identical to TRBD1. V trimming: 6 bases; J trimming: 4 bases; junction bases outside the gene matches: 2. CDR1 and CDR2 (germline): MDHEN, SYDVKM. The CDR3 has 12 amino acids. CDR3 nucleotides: TGTGCCAGCAGGGACAGGTTCACTGAAGCTTTCTTT. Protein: CASRDRFTEAFF.

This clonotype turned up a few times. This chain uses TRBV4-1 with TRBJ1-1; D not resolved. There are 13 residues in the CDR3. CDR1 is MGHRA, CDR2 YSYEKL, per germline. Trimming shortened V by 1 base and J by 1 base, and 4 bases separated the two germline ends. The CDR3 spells CASSQGANTEAFF. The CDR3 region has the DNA TGCGCCAGCAGCCAAGGCGCGAACACTGAAGCTTTCTTT.

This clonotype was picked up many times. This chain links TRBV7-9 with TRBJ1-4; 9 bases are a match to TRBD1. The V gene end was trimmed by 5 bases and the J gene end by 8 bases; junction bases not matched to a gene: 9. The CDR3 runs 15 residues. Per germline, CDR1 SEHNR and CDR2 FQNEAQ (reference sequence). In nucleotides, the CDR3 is TGTGCCAGCAGCGGATGGACAGGGGTTCGGGAAAAACTGTTTTTT. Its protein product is CASSGWTGVREKLFF.

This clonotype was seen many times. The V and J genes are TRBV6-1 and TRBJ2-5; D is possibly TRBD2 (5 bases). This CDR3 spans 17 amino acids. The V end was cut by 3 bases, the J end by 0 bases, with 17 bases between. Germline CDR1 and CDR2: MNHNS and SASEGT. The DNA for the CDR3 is TGTGCCAGCAGTGAGGTCGCCGGGATGTCGTACCAAGAGACCCAGTACTTC. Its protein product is CASSEVAGMSYQETQYF.

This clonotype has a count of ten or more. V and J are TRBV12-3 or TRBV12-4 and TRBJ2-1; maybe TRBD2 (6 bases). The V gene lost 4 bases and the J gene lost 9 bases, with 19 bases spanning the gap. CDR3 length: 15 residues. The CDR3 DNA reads TGTGCCAGCAGTTCCCCGGGACGTACGGGAGTTGAGCAGTTCTTC. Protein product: CASSSPGRTGVEQFF.

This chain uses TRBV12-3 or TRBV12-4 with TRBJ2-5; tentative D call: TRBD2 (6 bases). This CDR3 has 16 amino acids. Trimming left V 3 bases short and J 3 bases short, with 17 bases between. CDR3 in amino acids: CASSFIGGQKKETQYF. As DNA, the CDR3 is TGTGCCAGCAGTTTTATTGGAGGGCAGAAAAAAGAGACCCAGTACTTC.